This TCR beta chain was observed in a study of graft-versus-host responses after intestinal transplantation. TCRdb keeps only in-frame clones here, not all; method: immunoSEQ multiplex PCR. The sample has approximately 20,000 clones, about 80% seen once; the top ten hold under 4%. Trimming left V 4 bases short and J 2 bases short, with 15 bases between. Germline V CDR1 and CDR2: SGDLS, YYNGEE. The CDR3 contains 15 residues. Intraepithelial plus lamina propria lymphocytes were released by processing graft tissue. The receptor was derived from a human patient who received an intestinal transplant, so some T cells may come from the graft donor. The gene calls are TRBV9 and TRBJ1-1; tentative D call: TRBD1 (6 bases). Sequenced here: ileum tissue, sampled 12 days after intestinal transplant. CDR3 nucleotide sequence: TGTGCCAGCAGCCCAGGGGTTGGTATTAACACTGAAGCTTTCTTT. This sequence encodes CASSPGVGINTEAFF.